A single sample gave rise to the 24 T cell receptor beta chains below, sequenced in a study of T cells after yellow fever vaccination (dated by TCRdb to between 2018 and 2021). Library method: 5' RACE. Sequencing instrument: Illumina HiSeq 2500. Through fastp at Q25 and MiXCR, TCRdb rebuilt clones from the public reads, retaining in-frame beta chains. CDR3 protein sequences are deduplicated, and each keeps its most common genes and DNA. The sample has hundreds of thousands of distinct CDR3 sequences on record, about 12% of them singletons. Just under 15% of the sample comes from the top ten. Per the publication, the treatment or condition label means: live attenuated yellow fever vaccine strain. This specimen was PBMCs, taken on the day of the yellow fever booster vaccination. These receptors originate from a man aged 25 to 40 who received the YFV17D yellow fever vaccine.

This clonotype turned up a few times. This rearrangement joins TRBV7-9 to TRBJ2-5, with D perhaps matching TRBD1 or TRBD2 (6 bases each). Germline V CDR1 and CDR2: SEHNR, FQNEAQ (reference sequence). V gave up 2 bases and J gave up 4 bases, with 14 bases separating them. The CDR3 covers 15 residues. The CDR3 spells CASSLLQGGRETQYF. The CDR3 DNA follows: TGTGCCAGCAGCTTACTACAGGGAGGTCGAGAGACCCAGTACTTC.

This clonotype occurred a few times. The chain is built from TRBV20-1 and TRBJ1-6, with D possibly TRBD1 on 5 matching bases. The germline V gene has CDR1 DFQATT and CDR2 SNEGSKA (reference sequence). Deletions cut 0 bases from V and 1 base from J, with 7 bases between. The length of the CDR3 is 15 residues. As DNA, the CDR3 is TGCAGTGCTAGAGACGGACATTCCTATAATTCACCCCTCCACTTT. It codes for CSARDGHSYNSPLHF.

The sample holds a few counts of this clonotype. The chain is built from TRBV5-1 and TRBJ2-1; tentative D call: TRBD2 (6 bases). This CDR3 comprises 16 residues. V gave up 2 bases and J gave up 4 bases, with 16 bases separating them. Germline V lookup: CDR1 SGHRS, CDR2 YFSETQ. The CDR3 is CASSFGSGSNYNEQFF. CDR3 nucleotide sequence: TGCGCCAGCAGCTTCGGTAGCGGCTCTAATTACAATGAGCAGTTCTTC.

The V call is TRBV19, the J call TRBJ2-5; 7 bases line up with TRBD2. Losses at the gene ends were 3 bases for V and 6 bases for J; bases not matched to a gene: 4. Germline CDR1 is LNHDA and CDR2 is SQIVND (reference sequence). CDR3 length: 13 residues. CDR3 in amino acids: CASSIVREKTQYF. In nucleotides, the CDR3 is TGTGCCAGTAGTATCGTGCGGGAGAAGACCCAGTACTTC. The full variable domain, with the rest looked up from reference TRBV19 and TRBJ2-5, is DGGITQSPKYLFRKEGQNVTLSCEQNLNHDAMYWYRQDPGQGLRLIYYSQIVNDFQKGDIAEGYSVSREKKESFPLTVTSAQKNPTAFYLCASSIVREKTQYFGPGTRLLVL.

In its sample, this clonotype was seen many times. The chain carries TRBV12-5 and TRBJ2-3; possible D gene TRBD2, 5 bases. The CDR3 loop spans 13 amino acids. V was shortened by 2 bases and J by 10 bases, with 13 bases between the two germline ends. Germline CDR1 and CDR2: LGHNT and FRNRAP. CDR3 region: CASGLSEALAQYF. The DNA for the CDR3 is TGTGCTAGTGGTTTGTCGGAGGCTTTAGCGCAGTATTTT. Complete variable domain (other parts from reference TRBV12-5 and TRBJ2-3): DARVTQTPRHKVTEMGQEVTMRCQPILGHNTVFWYRQTMMQGLELLAYFRNRAPLDDSGMPKDRFSAEMPDATLATLKIQPSEPRDSAVYFCASGLSEALAQYFGPGTRLTVL.

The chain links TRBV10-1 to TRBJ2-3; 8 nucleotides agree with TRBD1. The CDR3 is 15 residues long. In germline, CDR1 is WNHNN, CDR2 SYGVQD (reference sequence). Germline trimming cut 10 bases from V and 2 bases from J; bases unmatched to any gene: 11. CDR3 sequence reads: CAIGDRGITTDTQYF. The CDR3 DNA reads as TGCGCCATTGGCGACAGGGGAATAACCACAGATACGCAGTATTTT.

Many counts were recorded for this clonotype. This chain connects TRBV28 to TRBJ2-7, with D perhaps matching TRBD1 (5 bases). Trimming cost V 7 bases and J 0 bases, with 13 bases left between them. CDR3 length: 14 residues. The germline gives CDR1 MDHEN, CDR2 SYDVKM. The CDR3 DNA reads TGTGCCAGCAAGCTGGGGCCGAGCTCCTACGAGCAGTACTTC. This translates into CASKLGPSSYEQYF.

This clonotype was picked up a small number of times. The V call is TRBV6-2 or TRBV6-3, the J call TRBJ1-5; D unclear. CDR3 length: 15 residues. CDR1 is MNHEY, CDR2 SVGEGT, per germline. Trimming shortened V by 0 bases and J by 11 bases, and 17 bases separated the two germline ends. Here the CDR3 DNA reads TGTGCCAGCAGTTACTCGAATCATCTTCGGCTTTCCCAGCATTTT. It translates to CASSYSNHLRLSQHF.

CDR3 in amino acids: CASSPDGSLHYEQYF. CDR3 sequence (DNA): TGTGCCAGCAGCCCCGACGGATCTTTACACTACGAGCAGTACTTC. The V and J genes are TRBV9 and TRBJ2-7, with no clear D. Germline CDR1 reads SGDLS; CDR2 reads YYNGEE. The CDR3 runs to 15 residues. V was cut by 4 bases and J by 3 bases, with 17 bases left in between. Full variable domain (outside the CDR3, taken from reference TRBV9 and TRBJ2-7): DSGVTQTPKHLITATGQRVTLRCSPRSGDLSVYWYQQSLDQGLQFLIQYYNGEERAKGNILERFSAQQFPDLHSELNLSSLELGDSALYFCASSPDGSLHYEQYFGPGTRLTVT.

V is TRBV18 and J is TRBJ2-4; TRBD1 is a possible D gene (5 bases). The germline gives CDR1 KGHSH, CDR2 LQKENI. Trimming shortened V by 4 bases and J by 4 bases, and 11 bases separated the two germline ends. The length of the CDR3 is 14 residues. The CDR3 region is CASSQGVVKNIQYF. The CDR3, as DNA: TGTGCCAGCTCACAAGGGGTGGTGAAAAACATTCAGTACTTC.

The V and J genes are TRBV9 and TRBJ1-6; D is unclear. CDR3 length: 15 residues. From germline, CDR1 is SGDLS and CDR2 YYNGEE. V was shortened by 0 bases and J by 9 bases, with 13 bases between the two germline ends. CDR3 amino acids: CASSVAANNLSPLHF. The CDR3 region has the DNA TGTGCCAGCAGCGTAGCGGCCAACAATCTTTCACCCCTCCACTTT.

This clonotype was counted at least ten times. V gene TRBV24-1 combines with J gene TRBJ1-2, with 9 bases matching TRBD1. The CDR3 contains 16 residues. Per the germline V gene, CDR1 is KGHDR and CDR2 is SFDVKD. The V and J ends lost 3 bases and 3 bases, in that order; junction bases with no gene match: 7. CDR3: CATSDPGTGNDYGYTF. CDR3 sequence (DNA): TGTGCCACCAGTGATCCCGGGACAGGGAATGACTATGGCTACACCTTC.

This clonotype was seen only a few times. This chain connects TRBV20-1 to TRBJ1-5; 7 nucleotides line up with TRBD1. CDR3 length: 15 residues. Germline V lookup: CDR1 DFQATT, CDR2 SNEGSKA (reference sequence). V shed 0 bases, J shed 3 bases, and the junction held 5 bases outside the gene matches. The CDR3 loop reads CSARDLEGANQPQHF. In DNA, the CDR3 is TGCAGTGCTAGAGATCTCGAGGGGGCCAATCAGCCCCAGCATTTT.

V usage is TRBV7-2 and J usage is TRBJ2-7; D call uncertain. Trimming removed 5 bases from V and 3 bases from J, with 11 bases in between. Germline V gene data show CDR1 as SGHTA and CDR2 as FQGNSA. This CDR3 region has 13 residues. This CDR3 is CASSPETHYEQYF. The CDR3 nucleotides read TGTGCCAGCAGCCCGGAAACCCACTACGAGCAGTACTTC.

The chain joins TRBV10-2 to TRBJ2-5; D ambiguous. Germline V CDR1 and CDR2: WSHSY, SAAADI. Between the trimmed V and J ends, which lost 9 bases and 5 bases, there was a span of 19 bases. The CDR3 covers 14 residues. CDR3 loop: CASALSPLRETQYF. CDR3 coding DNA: TGCGCCAGTGCGTTGTCGCCCCTGAGGGAGACCCAGTACTTC.

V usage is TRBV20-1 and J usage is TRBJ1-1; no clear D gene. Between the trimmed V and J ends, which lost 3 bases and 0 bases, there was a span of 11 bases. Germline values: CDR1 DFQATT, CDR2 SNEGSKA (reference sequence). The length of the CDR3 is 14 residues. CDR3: CSASRMPLNTEAFF. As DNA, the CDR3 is TGCAGTGCTAGCCGGATGCCTTTGAACACTGAAGCTTTCTTT.

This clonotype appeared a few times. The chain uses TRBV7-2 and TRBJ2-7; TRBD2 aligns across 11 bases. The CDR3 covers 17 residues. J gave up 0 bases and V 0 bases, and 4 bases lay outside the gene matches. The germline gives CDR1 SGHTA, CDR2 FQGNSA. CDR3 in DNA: TGTGCCAGCAGCTTAGCGGTAGCGGGAGGGTTCTCCTACGAGCAGTACTTC. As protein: CASSLAVAGGFSYEQYF. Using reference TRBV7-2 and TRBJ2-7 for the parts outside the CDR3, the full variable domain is GAGVSQSPSNKVTEKGKDVELRCDPISGHTALYWYRQSLGQGLEFLIYFQGNSAPDKSGLPSDRFSAERTGGSVSTLTIQRTQQEDSAVYLCASSLAVAGGFSYEQYFGPGTRLTVT.

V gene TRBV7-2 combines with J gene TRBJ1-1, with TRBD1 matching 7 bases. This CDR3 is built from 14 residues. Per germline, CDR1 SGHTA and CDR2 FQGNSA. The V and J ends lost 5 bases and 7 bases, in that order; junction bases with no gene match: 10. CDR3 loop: CASSALPGQHEAFF. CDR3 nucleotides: TGTGCCAGCAGCGCATTACCGGGACAGCATGAAGCTTTCTTT.

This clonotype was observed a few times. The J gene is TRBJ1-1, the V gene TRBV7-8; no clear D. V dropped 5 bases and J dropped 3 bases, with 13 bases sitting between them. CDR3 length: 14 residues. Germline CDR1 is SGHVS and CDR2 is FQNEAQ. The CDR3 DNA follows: TGTGCCAGCAGCGGAAGCCACTATCACACTGAAGCTTTCTTT. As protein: CASSGSHYHTEAFF.

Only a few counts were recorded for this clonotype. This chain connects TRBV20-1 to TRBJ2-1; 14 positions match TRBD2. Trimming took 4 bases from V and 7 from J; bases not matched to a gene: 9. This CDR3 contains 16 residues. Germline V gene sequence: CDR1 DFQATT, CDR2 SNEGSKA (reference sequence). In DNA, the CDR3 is TGCAGTGCTACGACTAGCGGGAGGGCAAACGGGAATGAGCAGTTCTTC. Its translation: CSATTSGRANGNEQFF.

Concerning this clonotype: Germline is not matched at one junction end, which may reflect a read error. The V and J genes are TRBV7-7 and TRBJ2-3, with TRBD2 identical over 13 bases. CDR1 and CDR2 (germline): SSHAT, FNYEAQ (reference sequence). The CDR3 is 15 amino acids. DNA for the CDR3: TGTGCTAGCACCCCACTAGCGGGAGGGCCGTATACGCAGTATTTT. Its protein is CASTPLAGGPYTQYF.

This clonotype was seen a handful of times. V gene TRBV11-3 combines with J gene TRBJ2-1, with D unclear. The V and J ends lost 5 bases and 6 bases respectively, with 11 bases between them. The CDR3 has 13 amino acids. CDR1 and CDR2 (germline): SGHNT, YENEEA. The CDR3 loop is CASSKTAANEQFF. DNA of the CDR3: TGTGCCAGCAGCAAAACTGCGGCCAATGAGCAGTTCTTC.

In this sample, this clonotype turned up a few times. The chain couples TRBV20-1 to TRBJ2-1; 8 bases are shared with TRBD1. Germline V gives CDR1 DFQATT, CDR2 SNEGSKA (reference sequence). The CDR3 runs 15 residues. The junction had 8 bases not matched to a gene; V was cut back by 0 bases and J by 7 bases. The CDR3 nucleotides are TGCAGTGCTAGAGATGGGGCAGGGGGCTCAAATGAGCAGTTCTTC. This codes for CSARDGAGGSNEQFF.

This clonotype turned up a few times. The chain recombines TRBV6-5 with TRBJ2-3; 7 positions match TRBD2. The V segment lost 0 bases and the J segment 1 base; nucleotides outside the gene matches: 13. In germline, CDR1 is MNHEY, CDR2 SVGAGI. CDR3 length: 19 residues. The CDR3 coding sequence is TGTGCCAGCAGTTACTCGAAAGGTCTGGGGGGGTCTCGCACAGATACGCAGTATTTT. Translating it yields CASSYSKGLGGSRTDTQYF.